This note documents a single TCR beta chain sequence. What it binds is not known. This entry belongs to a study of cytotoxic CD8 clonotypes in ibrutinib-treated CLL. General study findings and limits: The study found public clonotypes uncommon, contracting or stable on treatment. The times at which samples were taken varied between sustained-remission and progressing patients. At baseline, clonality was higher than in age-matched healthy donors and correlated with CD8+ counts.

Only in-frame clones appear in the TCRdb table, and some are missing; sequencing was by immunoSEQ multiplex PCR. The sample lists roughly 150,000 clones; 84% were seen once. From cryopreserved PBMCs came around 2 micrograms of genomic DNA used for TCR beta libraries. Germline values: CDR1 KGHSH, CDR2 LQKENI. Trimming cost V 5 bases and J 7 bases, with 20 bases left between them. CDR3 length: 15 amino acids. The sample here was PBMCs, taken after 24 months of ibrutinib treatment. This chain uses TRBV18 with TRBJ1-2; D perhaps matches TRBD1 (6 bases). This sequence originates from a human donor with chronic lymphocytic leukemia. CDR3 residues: CASSSRGSRGSGYTF. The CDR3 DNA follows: TGTGCCAGCTCATCCAGGGGCTCGAGGGGGAGTGGCTACACCTTC.